A selection of T cell receptor beta chains follows, all from one sample in a study of PD-1 blockade in classical Hodgkin lymphoma. TCRdb's table, derived via immunoSEQ multiplex PCR, lists solely in-frame clones and lacks some. This table holds tens of thousands of clones, about nine tenths found once. Specimen: peripheral blood mononuclear cells (PBMCs), collected before the fourth cycle of nivolumab. Every receptor here comes from a human donor with classical Hodgkin lymphoma. The CDR3 runs from the conserved cysteine through the conserved F or W.

cdr3_length j_call v_call cdr3_aa
13 TRBJ1-2 TRBV30 CAWRGPGGGGYTF
15 TRBJ1-1 TRBV19 CASTFGAGLNTEAFF
16 TRBJ2-2 TRBV27 CASSLSGRVNTGELFF
15 TRBJ2-3 TRBV7-8 CASSLGRRGPDTQYF
14 TRBJ2-3 TRBV27 CASKLGRNTDTQYF
13 TRBJ1-1 TRBV7-9 CASSTQTNTEAFF
18 TRBJ2-7 TRBV19 CASSVGQRASPGVYEQYF
14 TRBJ2-1 TRBV2 CASTRLNSYNEQFF
15 TRBJ1-1 TRBV5-5 CASSSMGQKNTEAFF
15 TRBJ1-3 TRBV6-6 CASSYDGSSGNTIYF
12 TRBJ1-1 TRBV25-1 CASSNLNTEAFF
12 TRBJ1-2 TRBV29-1 CSVEDNSYGYTF
15 TRBJ2-2 TRBV5-1 CASSLGAANTGELFF
15 TRBJ1-1 TRBV5-1 CASSYLEGVNTEAFF
14 TRBJ2-5 TRBV7-2 CASSWTSGQQTQYF
17 TRBJ2-7 TRBV29-1 CSVVMSGTSGGSYEQYF
16 TRBJ2-1 TRBV4-3 CASSQSWTSGGNEQFF
16 TRBJ2-2 TRBV7-2 CASSLARQGGFGELFF
16 TRBJ2-7 TRBV9 CASSVEGGGPTYEQYF
13 TRBJ2-5 TRBV2 CASSVISGETQYF
15 TRBJ2-2 TRBV19 CASSITGTYTGELFF
14 TRBJ2-7 TRBV5-4 CASSFASGSYEQYF
16 TRBJ2-3 TRBV23-1 CASSHVRGRGTDTQYF
15 TRBJ2-1 TRBV12-5 CASGSAGTNYNEQFF
14 TRBJ1-1 TRBV12-2 CASRLAGWNTEAFF
15 TRBJ1-1 TRBV5-1 CASSLEILANTEAFF
17 TRBJ2-5 TRBV5-1 CASSLAPLGQGKQTQYF
16 TRBJ2-5 TRBV28 CASSSPSGGYQETQYF
16 TRBJ2-4 TRBV7-9 CASSFPPGTGKNIQYF
15 TRBJ2-5 TRBV14 CASSQWTGFRETQYF
12 TRBJ2-7 TRBV2 CASGTGPYEQYF
14 TRBJ2-1 TRBV15 CATSREAGGDEQFF
15 TRBJ1-1 TRBV5-6 CASSFPGRVSTEAFF
14 TRBJ2-7 TRBV5-5 CASSFWGAAYEQYF
16 TRBJ1-3 TRBV30 CAWSADSVNLLNTIYF
14 TRBJ2-3 TRBV4-2 CASSPSISTDTQYF
19 TRBJ1-3 TRBV27 CASSSTPRWGGEPGNTIYF
14 TRBJ1-6 TRBV5-4 CASSLDGNNSPLHF
15 TRBJ2-7 TRBV7-9 CASSLGRGPPYEQYF
17 TRBJ1-6 TRBV4-1 CASSQDPISSYNSPLHF
15 TRBJ1-5 TRBV18 CASSPEVTDNQPQHF
13 TRBJ1-4 TRBV29-1 CSVQVTGVEKLFF
13 TRBJ2-7 TRBV5-4 CASSPGPAYEQYF
15 TRBJ2-7 TRBV11-2 CASSLDPAVTYEQYF
13 TRBJ2-3 TRBV9 CASSLQSTDTQYF
15 TRBJ2-1 TRBV6-6 CASSYSQSSYNEQFF
15 TRBJ1-1 TRBV19 CASSRQRPWNTEAFF
15 TRBJ2-2 TRBV5-1 CASSPRLARTGELFF
10 TRBJ2-3 TRBV29-1 CSDNTDTQYF
15 TRBJ1-2 TRBV7-8 CASSQEGGLDYGYTF
16 TRBJ2-1 TRBV19 CASSAPHRDLYNEQFF
15 TRBJ2-7 TRBV19 CASSIWSGEPYEQYF
17 TRBJ1-5 TRBV7-6 CASSLNRGFTGPQPQHF
13 TRBJ2-2 TRBV7-3 CASSFPNSGELFF
17 TRBJ1-3 TRBV5-1 CASSTTGIEASGNTIYF
14 TRBJ2-7 TRBV19 CASSIGTGFGEQYF
15 TRBJ1-5 TRBV19 CATCTGADSNQPQHF
13 TRBJ1-1 TRBV19 CASTSGMNTEAFF
16 TRBJ2-1 TRBV6-6 CASSYRGLGGYNEQFF